Listed below are T cell receptor beta chains from one sample, sequenced in a study of blood T cell repertoires in COVID-19. Using immunoSEQ multiplex PCR, the repertoire was profiled, and TCRdb retains in-frame clones only, with some absent. The sample lists 150,000 to 250,000 clones, 90% to 95% occurring once. The sequencing sample was made of peripheral blood. The origin of the receptors is a man aged 25-45 years with COVID-19, enrolled during active disease. The conserved cysteine and the conserved F or W are not part of the CDR3 here.

TRBV6-5	TRBJ1-5	ASKGGAVQPQH
TRBV7-3	TRBJ2-2	ASSRGTGGSGELF
TRBV12-3/TRBV12-4	TRBJ1-3	ASKRRSGNTIY
TRBV3-1/TRBV3-2	TRBJ2-5	ASSPGTSNGETQY
TRBV6-5	TRBJ2-1	ASSYSTGGADGEQF
TRBV6-1	TRBJ1-5	ASSEGPHHRVSNQPQH
TRBV4-2	TRBJ2-3	ASSQDGGAGTDTQY
TRBV3-1/TRBV3-2	TRBJ2-5	ASSQGGLIEETQY
TRBV3-1/TRBV3-2	TRBJ2-7	ASARGFNEQY
TRBV11-2	TRBJ2-1	ASSTLAGGMYNEQF
TRBV7-2	TRBJ2-5	ASSLGLAGETQY
TRBV23-1	TRBJ1-3	ASSRRGDSPGNTIY
TRBV6-5	TRBJ2-2	ASSIRGLATGELF
TRBV2	TRBJ1-1	ASSTGGGDTEAF
TRBV7-2	TRBJ1-5	ASSLVGGGNQPQH
TRBV5-1	TRBJ2-1	ASSSGTSGDEQF
TRBV5-4	TRBJ2-1	ASSRDRIEQF
TRBV5-6	TRBJ1-4	ASSFNRGRSLF
TRBV6-2/TRBV6-3	TRBJ2-7	ASSYDGGTGVSYEQY
TRBV19	TRBJ1-2	ASSIDRGLQPYGYT
TRBV7-9	TRBJ1-3	ASSPGQGAGNTIY
TRBV19	TRBJ1-5	ASSLGQVGNQPQH
TRBV5-6	TRBJ2-1	ASSLGQGGYNEQF
TRBV12-3/TRBV12-4	TRBJ1-2	ASSPGGYGYT
TRBV4-1	TRBJ2-1	ASSPYYGGQHYNEQF
TRBV5-1	TRBJ1-2	ASSFAAGYT
TRBV12-3/TRBV12-4	TRBJ1-6	ASSLGTVPPLH
TRBV21-1	TRBJ2-7	ASSNDEVRVQY
TRBV5-4	TRBJ2-5	ASSFRLAGAQQETQY
TRBV27	TRBJ1-2	ASSFRNRGHMSYGYT